Detailed here is one T cell receptor (beta chain). This entry is derived from a study of blood T cell repertoires in COVID-19. Study details: The origin of the acute and convalescent COVID-19 samples was the United States, Italy and Spain. From T cells, B-cell-depleted T cells, or PBMCs came the material, which was cDNA or gDNA.

Germline values: CDR1 MNHEY, CDR2 SMNVEV (reference sequence). V lost 6 bases, J lost 8 bases, and 17 bases lay in between. The CDR3 is 15 amino acids. Source study methods: Reference gene primer amplification yielded estimated nucleated cell counts. Using immunoSEQ multiplex PCR, the repertoire was profiled, and TCRdb retains in-frame clones only, with some absent. The D gene and trimming were derived from the DNA, and the V and J assignments and clone size from that table. Of 35,000 to 50,000 clones listed, nearly 90% are singletons. This sequence originates from a man aged 45-65 years with active COVID-19. Sequencing used peripheral blood. The chain employs TRBV27 and TRBJ1-6; tentatively, D is TRBD1 (5 bases). The CDR3 bases are TGTGCCAGCAGACTCATACTCGGGGGGGATTCACCCCTCCACTTT. Protein sequence: CASRLILGGDSPLHF.